This T cell receptor (beta chain) derives from a study of response to subunit inactivated influenza vaccine. The study's findings and limits: It was suggested by the authors that few new T cells are recruited by each seasonal influenza vaccination.

TCRdb redid the calling of the RT-PCR reads with MiXCR, one entry per CDR3 protein. The table shows roughly 150,000 distinct CDR3 sequences, with 11% occurring only once. As for this clonotype: The antigen is unknown.

After removal of 3 bases from V and 4 bases from J, the junction contained 1 base not matched to a gene. This CDR3 contains 15 residues. Germline assignment: CDR1 SGHRS and CDR2 YFSETQ. This specimen was non-naive T cells sorted from PBMCs, taken 40 to 50 days after vaccination. This TCR came from a man aged 45 to 65 who received an inactivated influenza vaccine. The chain joins TRBV5-1 to TRBJ2-5, with 15 bases matching TRBD2. The CDR3 spells CASSSGLAGGETQYF. The CDR3 DNA is TGCGCCAGCAGCTCGGGACTAGCGGGGGGAGAGACCCAGTACTTC.